This T cell receptor (beta chain) was identified in a study of T cells after yellow fever vaccination. Points from the study as a whole: Overall, a small share of clonotypes was seen in both CD4 and CD8 compartments. Sorted repertoires could include abundant contaminating clonotypes from bulk cells. Detected again after the booster were most primary-vaccination clones, at 95% to 98% CD4 and 88% CD8.

The CDR3 has 15 amino acids. The V end lost 5 bases, the J end lost 1 base, and 14 bases lay between the germline ends. UMIs and a universal primer site were added when TCR cDNA was made by 5'RACE template switching. TCRdb re-called the 5' RACE reads through MiXCR, storing one row per CDR3 protein. The sample includes about 260,000 distinct CDR3 sequences, roughly 5.2% of them seen just once. A word on this clonotype: As yet, its antigen is unknown.

This chain connects TRBV12-3 or TRBV12-4 to TRBJ1-1; TRBD1 is a possible D gene (6 bases). This material consisted of CD4+ T cells sorted from PBMCs, taken on the day of the yellow fever booster vaccination. The sequence derives from a man aged 18 to 30 who received the YFV17D yellow fever vaccine. This CDR3 is CASSLTGHANTEAFF. CDR3 in DNA: TGTGCCAGCAGTCTCACGGGACATGCGAACACTGAAGCTTTCTTT.